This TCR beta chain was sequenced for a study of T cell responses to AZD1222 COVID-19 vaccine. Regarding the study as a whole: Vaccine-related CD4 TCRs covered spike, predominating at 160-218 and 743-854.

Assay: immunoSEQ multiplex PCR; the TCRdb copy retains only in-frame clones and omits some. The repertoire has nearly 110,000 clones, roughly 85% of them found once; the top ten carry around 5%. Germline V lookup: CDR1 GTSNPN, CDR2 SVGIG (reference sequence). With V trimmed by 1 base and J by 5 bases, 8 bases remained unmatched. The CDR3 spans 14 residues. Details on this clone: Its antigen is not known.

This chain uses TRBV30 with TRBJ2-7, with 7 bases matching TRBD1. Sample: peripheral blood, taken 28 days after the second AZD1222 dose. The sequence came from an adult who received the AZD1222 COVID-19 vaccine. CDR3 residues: CAWSGGYRGNEQYF. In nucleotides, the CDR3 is TGTGCCTGGAGTGGTGGGTACAGGGGCAACGAGCAGTACTTC. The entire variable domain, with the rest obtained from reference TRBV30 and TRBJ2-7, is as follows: SQTIHQWPATLVQPVGSPLSLECTVEGTSNPNLYWYRQAAGRGLQLLFYSVGIGQISSEVPQNLSASRPQDRQFILSSKKLLLSDSGFYLCAWSGGYRGNEQYFGPGTRLTVT.